This TCR beta chain derives from a study of T cell responses to AZD1222 COVID-19 vaccine. Study outcomes and limitations: Two AZD1222 doses significantly raised spike-specific TCR breadth and depth over controls. Most donors were white British, females outnumbered males, and clonal diversity was possibly underestimated.

A remark on this clone: Its cognate antigen is unknown.

Data came from immunoSEQ multiplex PCR; TCRdb stores just in-frame clones and leaves some out. This table holds approximately 150,000 clones, approximately 91% found once. V was clipped by 0 bases and J by 1 base, with 8 bases between them. The CDR3 has 15 residues. Germline V gives CDR1 SGHRS, CDR2 YFSETQ. This specimen was peripheral blood, taken 28 days after the second AZD1222 dose. The clonotype was recovered from an adult who received the AZD1222 COVID-19 vaccine. The gene calls are TRBV5-1 and TRBJ1-3; D remains ambiguous. The CDR3 reads CASSLGELSGNTIYF. The CDR3 DNA reads as TGCGCCAGCAGCTTGGGGGAGCTGTCTGGAAACACCATATATTTT.